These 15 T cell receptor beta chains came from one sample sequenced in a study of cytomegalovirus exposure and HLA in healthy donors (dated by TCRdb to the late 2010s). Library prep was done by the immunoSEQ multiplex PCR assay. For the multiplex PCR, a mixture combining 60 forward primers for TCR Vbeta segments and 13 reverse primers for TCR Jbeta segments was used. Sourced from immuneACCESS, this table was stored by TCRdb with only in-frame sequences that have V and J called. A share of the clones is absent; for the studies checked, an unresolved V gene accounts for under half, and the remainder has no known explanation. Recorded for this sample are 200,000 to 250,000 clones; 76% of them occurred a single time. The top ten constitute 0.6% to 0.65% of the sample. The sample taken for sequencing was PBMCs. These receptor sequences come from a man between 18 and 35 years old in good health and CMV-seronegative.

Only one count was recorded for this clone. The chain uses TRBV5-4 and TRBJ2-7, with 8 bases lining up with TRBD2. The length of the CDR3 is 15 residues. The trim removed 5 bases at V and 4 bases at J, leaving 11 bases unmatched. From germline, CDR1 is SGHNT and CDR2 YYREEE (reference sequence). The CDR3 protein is CASRLTGAGAYEQYF. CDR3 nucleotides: TGTGCCAGCAGGCTGACTGGAGCGGGAGCTTACGAGCAGTACTTC.

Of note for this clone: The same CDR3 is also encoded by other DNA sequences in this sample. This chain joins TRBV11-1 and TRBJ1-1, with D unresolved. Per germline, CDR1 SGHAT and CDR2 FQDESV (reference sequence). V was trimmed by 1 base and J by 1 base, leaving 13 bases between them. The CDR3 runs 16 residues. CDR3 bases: TGTGCCAGCAGCTTAGGCAGGCGGGAAAGGAACACTGAAGCTTTCTTT. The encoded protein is CASSLGRRERNTEAFF.

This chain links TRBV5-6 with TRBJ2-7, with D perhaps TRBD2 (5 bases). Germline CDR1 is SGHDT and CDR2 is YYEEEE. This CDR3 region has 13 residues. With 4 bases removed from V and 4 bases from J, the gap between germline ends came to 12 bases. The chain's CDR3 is CASSPRSGYEQYF. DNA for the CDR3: TGTGCCAGCAGCCCCCGGTCGGGGTACGAGCAGTACTTC.

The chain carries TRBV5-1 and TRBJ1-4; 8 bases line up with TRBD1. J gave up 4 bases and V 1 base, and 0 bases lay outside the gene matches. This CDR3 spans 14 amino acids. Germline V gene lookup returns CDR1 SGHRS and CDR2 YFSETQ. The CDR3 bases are TGCGCCAGCAGCTTGACAGGGGGTAATGAAAAACTGTTTTTT. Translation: CASSLTGGNEKLFF.

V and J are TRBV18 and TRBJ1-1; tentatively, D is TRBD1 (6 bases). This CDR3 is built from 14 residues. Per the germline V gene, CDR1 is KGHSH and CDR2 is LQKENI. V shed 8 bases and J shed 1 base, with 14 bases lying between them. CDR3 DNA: TGTGCCAGCCTTTTGGGACACACGAACACTGAAGCTTTCTTT. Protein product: CASLLGHTNTEAFF. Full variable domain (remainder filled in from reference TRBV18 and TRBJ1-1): NAGVMQNPRHLVRRRGQEARLRCSPMKGHSHVYWYRQLPEEGLKFMVYLQKENIIDESGMPKERFSAEFPKEGPSILRIQQVVRGDSAAYFCASLLGHTNTEAFFGQGTRLTVV.

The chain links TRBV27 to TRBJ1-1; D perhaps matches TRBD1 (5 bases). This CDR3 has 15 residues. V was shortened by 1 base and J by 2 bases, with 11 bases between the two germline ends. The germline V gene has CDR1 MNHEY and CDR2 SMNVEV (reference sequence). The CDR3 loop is CASSLFSQGNTEAFF. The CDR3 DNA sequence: TGTGCCAGCAGTTTATTCTCTCAGGGAAACACTGAAGCTTTCTTT.

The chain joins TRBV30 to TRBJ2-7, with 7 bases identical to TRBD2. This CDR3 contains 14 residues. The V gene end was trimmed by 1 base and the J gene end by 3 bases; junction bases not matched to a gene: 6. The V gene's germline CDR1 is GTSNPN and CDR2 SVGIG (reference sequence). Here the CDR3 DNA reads TGTGCCTGGAGTGGGGGGGGTGAAATCTACGAGCAGTACTTC. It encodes CAWSGGGEIYEQYF.

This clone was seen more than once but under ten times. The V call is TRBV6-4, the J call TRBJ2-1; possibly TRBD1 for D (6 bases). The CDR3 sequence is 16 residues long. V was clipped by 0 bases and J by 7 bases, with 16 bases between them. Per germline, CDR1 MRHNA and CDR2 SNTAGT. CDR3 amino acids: CASSDSSGGAGNEQFF. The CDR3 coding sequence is TGTGCCAGCAGTGACTCGAGTGGGGGCGCGGGTAATGAGCAGTTCTTC.

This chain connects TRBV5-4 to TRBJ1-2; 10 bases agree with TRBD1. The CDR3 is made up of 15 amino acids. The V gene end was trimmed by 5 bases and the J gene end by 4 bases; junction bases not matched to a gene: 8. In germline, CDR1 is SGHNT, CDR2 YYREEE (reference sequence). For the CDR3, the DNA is TGTGCCAGCAGTCACGAAAGGGACAGGGGCTATGGCTACACCTTC. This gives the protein CASSHERDRGYGYTF.

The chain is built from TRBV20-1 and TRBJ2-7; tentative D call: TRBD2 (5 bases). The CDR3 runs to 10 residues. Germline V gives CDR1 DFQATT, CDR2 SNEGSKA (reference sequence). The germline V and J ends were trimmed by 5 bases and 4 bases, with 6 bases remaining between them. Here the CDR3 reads CSAGEYEQYF. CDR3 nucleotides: TGCAGTGCTGGGGAGTACGAGCAGTACTTC.

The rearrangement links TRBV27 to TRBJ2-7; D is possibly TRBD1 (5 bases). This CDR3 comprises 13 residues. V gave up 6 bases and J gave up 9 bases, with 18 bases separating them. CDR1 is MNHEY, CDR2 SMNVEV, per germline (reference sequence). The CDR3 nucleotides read TGTGCCAGCAGCCTAGGGGAAGGGATGGCGCAGTACTTC. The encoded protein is CASSLGEGMAQYF.

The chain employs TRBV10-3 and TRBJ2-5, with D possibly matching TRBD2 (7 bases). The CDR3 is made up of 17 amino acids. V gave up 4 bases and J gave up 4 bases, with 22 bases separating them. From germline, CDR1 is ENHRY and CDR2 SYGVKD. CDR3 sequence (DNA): TGTGCCATCAGTGCATCGGTACAGGGAGGGGGAAGAGAGACCCAGTACTTC. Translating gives CAISASVQGGGRETQYF.

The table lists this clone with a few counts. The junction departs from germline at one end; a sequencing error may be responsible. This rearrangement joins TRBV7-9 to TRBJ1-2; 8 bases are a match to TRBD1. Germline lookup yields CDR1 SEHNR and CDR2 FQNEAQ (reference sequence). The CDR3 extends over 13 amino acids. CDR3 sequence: CSSSLDRGGGYTF. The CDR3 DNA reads TGTTCCAGCAGCTTAGACAGGGGCGGTGGCTACACCTTC. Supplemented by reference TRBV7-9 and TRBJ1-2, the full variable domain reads DTGVSQNPRHKITKRGQNVTFRCDPISEHNRLYWYRQTLGQGPEFLTYFQNEAQLEKSRLLSDRFSAERPKGSFSTLEIQRTEQGDSAMYLCSSSLDRGGGYTFGSGTRLTVV.

Here the CDR3 reads CASSHLPGEYSNQPQHF. The CDR3 DNA follows: TGCGCCAGCAGCCATCTGCCAGGGGAGTACAGCAATCAGCCCCAGCATTTT. The genes are TRBV4-1 and TRBJ1-5; a possible D gene is TRBD1 (6 bases). Trimming cost V 3 bases and J 1 base, with 16 bases left between them. This CDR3 has 17 amino acids. Germline values: CDR1 MGHRA, CDR2 YSYEKL.

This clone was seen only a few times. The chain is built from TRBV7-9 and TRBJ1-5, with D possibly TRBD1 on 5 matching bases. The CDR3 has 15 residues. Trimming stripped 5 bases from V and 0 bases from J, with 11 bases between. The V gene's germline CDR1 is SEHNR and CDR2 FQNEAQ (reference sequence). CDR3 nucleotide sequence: TGTGCCAGCAGCCCCACTGACAGTAGCAATCAGCCCCAGCATTTT. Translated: CASSPTDSSNQPQHF.